The next 8 T cell receptor beta chains were all read from a single sample in a study of OX40 agonist ivuxolimab in advanced cancers. Clones were read by immunoSEQ multiplex PCR, and TCRdb kept only the in-frame ones, dropping some. The table has around 99,000 clones, approximately 89% seen once; the top ten hold about 1.2%. Here the sequenced sample was CD4+ or CD8+ T cells sorted from blood, taken in a trial of the OX40 agonist ivuxolimab. The receptors shown here come from an adult with an advanced solid tumor such as melanoma, head and neck, liver or kidney cancer.

V gene TRBV6-1 combines with J gene TRBJ1-5, with TRBD1 matching over 9 bases. V lost 4 bases to trimming and J lost 2 bases; unmatched junction nucleotides: 0. This CDR3 spans 14 amino acids. Germline V gene data show CDR1 as MNHNS and CDR2 as SASEGT. The CDR3 region has the DNA TGTGCCAGCAGTGGGACAGGGGGCAATCAGCCCCAGCATTTT. Translation: CASSGTGGNQPQHF.

DNA for the CDR3: TGTGCCAGTAGTATGACCGGACCCTCCGAATTCCTTCTACGAGCCGGAGGGCAGTACTTC. This codes for CASSMTGPSEFLLRAGGQYF. The genes are TRBV19 and TRBJ2-7, with a tentative D call TRBD2 (5 bases). The CDR3 consists of 20 residues. Germline V gene data show CDR1 as LNHDA and CDR2 as SQIVND (reference sequence). V lost 3 bases and J lost 9, with 36 bases in between.

V is TRBV7-5 and J is TRBJ2-7. TRBV7-5 corresponds to a pseudogene. The CDR3 covers 15 residues. DNA for the CDR3: TGTGCCAGCAGCCCCCCCGGAATGGGCTCCTACGAGCAGTACTTC. Residues: CASSPPGMGSYEQYF.

This clone was detected only once. The rearrangement links TRBV7-2 to TRBJ2-5; 8 bases are shared with TRBD2. The CDR3 totals 18 residues. Germline V gene data show CDR1 as SGHTA and CDR2 as FQGNSA. Trimming cost V 0 bases and J 0 bases; bases outside gene matches: 9. The CDR3 nucleotides are TGTGCCAGCAGCTTAGCGCTCGGAGTTAGCGGGGACCAAGAGACCCAGTACTTC. As protein: CASSLALGVSGDQETQYF.

This chain connects TRBV6-1 to TRBJ1-1, with D tentatively TRBD1 (5 bases). Trimming shortened V by 4 bases and J by 0 bases, and 6 bases separated the two germline ends. CDR1 MNHNS and CDR2 SASEGT come from the germline V gene. There are 13 residues in the CDR3. The CDR3 region has the DNA TGTGCCAGCAGTGCACAGGTGAACACTGAAGCTTTCTTT. Residues: CASSAQVNTEAFF.

V is TRBV28 and J is TRBJ1-5; D unresolved. Germline CDR1 is MDHEN and CDR2 is SYDVKM. Deletions cut 3 bases from V and 1 base from J, with 13 bases between. The length of the CDR3 is 16 residues. Here the CDR3 DNA reads TGTGCCAGCAGTTTGTCGTACAGACTGAGCAATCAGCCCCAGCATTTT. Translating gives CASSLSYRLSNQPQHF.

The chain employs TRBV28 and TRBJ1-2; D is undetermined. CDR1 MDHEN and CDR2 SYDVKM come from the germline V gene. V shed 8 bases and J shed 3 bases, with 7 bases lying between them. The CDR3 consists of 11 residues. The CDR3 spells CASGSDYGYTF. The DNA for the CDR3 is TGTGCCAGCGGGTCCGACTATGGCTACACCTTC.

This chain connects TRBV19 to TRBJ2-5; D remains unclear. V shed 3 bases and J shed 3 bases, with 8 bases lying between them. The CDR3 extends over 13 amino acids. The V gene's germline CDR1 is LNHDA and CDR2 SQIVND (reference sequence). This chain's CDR3 is CASSISSKETQYF. The CDR3 DNA reads as TGTGCCAGTAGTATTAGCAGCAAAGAGACCCAGTACTTC.